This T cell receptor beta chain came from a study of T cell responses to AZD1222 COVID-19 vaccine. General study findings and limits: Clonal diversity may have been underestimated, and the donors were mostly white British, with more females than males. Reports indicate that nearly half of spike-specific TCRs are directed at unmutated variant regions. A rise in Spike-specific TCR breadth and depth followed two AZD1222 doses.

Germline CDR1 reads SEHNR; CDR2 reads FQNEAQ (reference sequence). The CDR3 runs to 14 residues. Trimming removed 2 bases at V and 1 base at J, with 8 bases between. Concerning this clone itself: Its target is unknown. The sample has other DNA sequences that encode this CDR3 too.

TCRdb's table, derived via immunoSEQ multiplex PCR, lists solely in-frame clones and lacks some. Here the sample spans under 200,000 clones, about 88% being singletons. Timing groups of about 4 and about 12 weeks for second doses were pooled. This receptor was taken from an adult who received the AZD1222 COVID-19 vaccine. The sequencing used peripheral blood, collected 28 days after the second AZD1222 dose. This chain joins TRBV7-9 and TRBJ1-1, with D unresolved. The CDR3, as DNA: TGTGCCAGCAGCTTAATTCCAGAGAACACTGAAGCTTTCTTT. It specifies CASSLIPENTEAFF.